The rows below give T cell receptor beta chains drawn from one sample of a study of monozygotic twins with inflammatory bowel disease. After re-calling the 5' RACE reads, TCRdb lists one entry per CDR3 protein, DNA absent. The sample's table shows around 380,000 distinct CDR3 sequences. Sequencing input: blood. The source of these receptors is a human donor with ulcerative colitis or Crohn's disease, or a healthy co-twin of an affected twin (not recorded which). Both conserved end residues are part of each CDR3.

>18|TRBJ2-2|TRBV5-5
CASTPLAITGGYTGELFF
>16|TRBJ2-7|TRBV15
CATSRDRSRAPYEQYF
>13|TRBJ2-7|TRBV20-1
CSARDRDRYEQYF
>15|TRBJ1-5|TRBV20-1
CSAKDRRHSNQPQHF
>15|TRBJ2-7|TRBV2
CASSRTSGRLDEQYF
>14|TRBJ2-5|TRBV9
CASSPASGVETQYF
>15|TRBJ2-7|TRBV3-1
CASSQRLAGVSEQYF
>15|TRBJ1-5|TRBV19
CASSMKGRGHQPQHF
>14|TRBJ2-3|TRBV7-3
CASRPGQGTDTQYF
>13|TRBJ2-7|TRBV10-3
CAISAAPTYEQYF
>15|TRBJ2-2|TRBV5-1
CASSLAGANTGELFF
>17|TRBJ1-6|TRBV5-6
CASSRTGALSYNSPLHF
>16|TRBJ1-4|TRBV5-5
CASSFPLGVSGEKLFF
>15|TRBJ2-3|TRBV29-1
CSVEDRREGTDTQYF
>13|TRBJ1-1|TRBV12-3/TRBV12-4
CASSFGGRVEAFF
>14|TRBJ1-2|TRBV18
CASTSGTDLNGYTF